This T cell receptor (beta chain) was identified in a study of T cells in Graves' hyperthyroidism and ophthalmopathy. It was RNA transcripts that yielded the amplified TCR beta CDR3 regions. Using the HTBI primer set, a first-round RT-PCR was run on the TCR CDR3. TCRdb reprocessed the multiplex PCR reads with MiXCR, giving one entry per CDR3 protein. This sample carries hundreds of thousands of distinct CDR3 sequences, 30% to 40% of them seen once, and the ten largest clones take around 30%. This clonotype appeared once. The sequenced sample consisted of blood. This TCR was sampled from a middle-aged woman with Graves' hyperthyroidism.

The CDR3 protein is CSVGAGSGTDTQYF. The CDR3 DNA reads TGCAGCGTTGGGGCAGGGAGTGGAACAGATACGCAGTATTTT. The V call is TRBV29-1, the J call TRBJ2-3; D tentatively reads TRBD1 or TRBD2 (5 bases each). Per the germline V gene, CDR1 is SQVTM and CDR2 is ANQGSEA. The V end was cut by 4 bases, the J end by 3 bases, with 14 bases between. This CDR3 has 14 amino acids.